This TCR beta chain was recorded in a study of neurological immune-mediated disorders. The study's findings and limits: Among expanded clones, no CDR3 amino acid sequences were shared across subjects, a pattern suggesting private repertoires in all groups.

The sorted libraries drew on about a million T cells that were CD4+ or CD8+. With 10-nucleotide random UMIs, 5'RACE was used to make the cDNA. In each sequencing run, over 160 million TCR-beta sequences were generated from 15-18 subjects. TCRdb reanalysed the 5' RACE reads using MiXCR and keeps one entry per CDR3 protein. The data hold approximately 38,000 distinct CDR3 sequences, with roughly 10% observed a single time. This clonotype was counted ten times or more. As yet, its antigen is unknown. V shed 5 bases and J 3 bases; nucleotides not matched to a gene: 10. CDR1 is LGHDT and CDR2 is YNNKEL in the germline V gene (reference sequence). CDR3 length equals 16 residues.

The TCR comes from a woman aged 30 to 39 with HTLV-1-associated myelopathy (HAM/TSP). The sample was CD4+ T cells from blood. The chain combines TRBV3-1 with TRBJ2-3; TRBD2 aligns across 8 bases. Here the CDR3 DNA reads TGTGCCAGCAGCTCAGCGGTGCGACTAGCGACAGATACGCAGTATTTT. It translates to CASSSAVRLATDTQYF.